Below, 4 T cell receptor beta chains from the same sample are listed, as sequenced in a study of technical replicates of blood from several donors. Sequenced by immunoSEQ multiplex PCR; TCRdb stores in-frame clones only, minus some. The sample holds tens of thousands of clones; around 86% are singletons and the top ten take just over 5%. The material sequenced was PBMCs. The receptors originated from a human donor in good health. Some clones in this sample may be carry-over from other donors' samples.

This clone was counted between two and nine times. The rearrangement uses TRBV14 and TRBJ1-3; the D is unclear. Between the trimmed V and J ends, which lost 1 base and 11 bases, there was a span of 6 bases. Germline CDR1 SGHDN, CDR2 FVKESK. This CDR3 has 11 amino acids. CDR3 DNA: TGTGCCAGCAGCCAAGCGGAGGCCATATATTTT. This codes for CASSQAEAIYF. The entire variable domain, with the rest obtained from reference TRBV14 and TRBJ1-3, is as follows: EAGVTQFPSHSVIEKGQTVTLRCDPISGHDNLYWYRRVMGKEIKFLLHFVKESKQDESGMPNNRFLAERTGGTYSTLKVQPAELEDSGVYFCASSQAEAIYFGEGSWLTVV.

J is TRBJ1-2 and V is TRBV6-5; tentative D call: TRBD1 (6 bases). Germline V gene lookup returns CDR1 MNHEY and CDR2 SVGAGI. V was shortened by 1 base and J by 0 bases, with 9 bases between the two germline ends. There are 15 residues in the CDR3. CDR3 amino acids: CASSYFRGSNYGYTF. For the CDR3, the DNA is TGTGCCAGCAGTTACTTCAGGGGATCTAACTATGGCTACACCTTC.

V gene TRBV27 combines with J gene TRBJ2-7; D may be TRBD1 (6 bases). Germline lookup yields CDR1 MNHEY and CDR2 SMNVEV (reference sequence). V lost 6 bases, J lost 5 bases, and 17 bases lay in between. The CDR3 has 14 residues. CDR3 coding DNA: TGTGCCAGCAGAGTAACAGGGTTTCTCGACGAGCAGTACTTC. Protein sequence: CASRVTGFLDEQYF.

CDR3 residues: CASSMGRVGNEQFF. Here the CDR3 DNA reads TGTGCCAGTAGTATGGGCAGGGTGGGAAATGAGCAGTTCTTC. The chain is built from TRBV19 and TRBJ2-1, with D possibly TRBD1 on 5 matching bases. From germline, CDR1 is LNHDA and CDR2 SQIVND (reference sequence). The CDR3 consists of 14 residues. V dropped 3 bases and J dropped 7 bases, with 13 bases sitting between them.